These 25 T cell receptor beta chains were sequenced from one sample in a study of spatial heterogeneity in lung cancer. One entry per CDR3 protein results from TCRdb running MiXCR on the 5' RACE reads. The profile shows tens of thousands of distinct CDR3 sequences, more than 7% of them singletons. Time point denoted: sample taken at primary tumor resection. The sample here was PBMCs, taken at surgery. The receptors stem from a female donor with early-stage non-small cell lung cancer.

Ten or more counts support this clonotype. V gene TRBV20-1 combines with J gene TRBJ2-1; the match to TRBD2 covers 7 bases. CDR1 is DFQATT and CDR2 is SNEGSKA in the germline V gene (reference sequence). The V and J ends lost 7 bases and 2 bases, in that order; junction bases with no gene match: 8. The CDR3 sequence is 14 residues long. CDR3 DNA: TGCAGTGTACGGAGCGGGACGACCTACAATGAGCAGTTCTTC. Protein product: CSVRSGTTYNEQFF.

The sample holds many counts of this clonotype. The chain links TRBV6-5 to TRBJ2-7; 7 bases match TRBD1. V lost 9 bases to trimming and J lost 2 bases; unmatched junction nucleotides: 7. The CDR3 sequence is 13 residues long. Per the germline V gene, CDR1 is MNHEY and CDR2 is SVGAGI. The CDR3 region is CASRQGPTYEQYF. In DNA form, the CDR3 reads TGTGCCAGTCGACAGGGACCCACCTACGAGCAGTACTTC.

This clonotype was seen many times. The CDR3 region is CAIRAGGRPDTQYF. The CDR3 DNA follows: TGTGCCATCCGAGCGGGAGGGCGCCCAGATACGCAGTATTTT. The chain combines TRBV10-3 with TRBJ2-3; 10 nucleotides line up with TRBD2. CDR3 length: 14 amino acids. The germline CDR1 and CDR2 sequences are ENHRY and SYGVKD. Trimming cost V 8 bases and J 4 bases; bases outside gene matches: 6.

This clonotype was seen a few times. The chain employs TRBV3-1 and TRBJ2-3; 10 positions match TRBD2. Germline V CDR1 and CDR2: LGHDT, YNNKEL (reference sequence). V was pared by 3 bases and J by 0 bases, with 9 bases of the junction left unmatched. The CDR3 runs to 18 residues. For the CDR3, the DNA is TGTGCCAGCAGCCATCAGGGGACTAGCGACGCTAGCACAGATACGCAGTATTTT. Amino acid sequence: CASSHQGTSDASTDTQYF.

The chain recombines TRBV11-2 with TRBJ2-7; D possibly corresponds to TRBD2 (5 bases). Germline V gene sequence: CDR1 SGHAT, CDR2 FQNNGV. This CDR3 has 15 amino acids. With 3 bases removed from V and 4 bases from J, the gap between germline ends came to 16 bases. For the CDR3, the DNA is TGTGCCAGCAGCTTCGGTGTACAACGGGGATACGAGCAGTACTTC. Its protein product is CASSFGVQRGYEQYF.

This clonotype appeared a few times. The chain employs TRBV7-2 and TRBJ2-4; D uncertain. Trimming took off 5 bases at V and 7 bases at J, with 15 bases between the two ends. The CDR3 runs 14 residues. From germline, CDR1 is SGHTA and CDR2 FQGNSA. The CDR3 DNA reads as TGTGCCAGCAGCCCCGAGACGTTCTCGAACATTCAGTACTTC. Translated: CASSPETFSNIQYF.

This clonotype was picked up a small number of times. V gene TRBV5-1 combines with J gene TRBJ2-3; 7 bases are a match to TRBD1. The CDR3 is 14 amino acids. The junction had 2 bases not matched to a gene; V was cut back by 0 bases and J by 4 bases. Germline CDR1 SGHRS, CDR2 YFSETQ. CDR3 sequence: CASSLVGGADTQYF. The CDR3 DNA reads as TGCGCCAGCAGCTTGGTAGGGGGCGCAGATACGCAGTATTTT.

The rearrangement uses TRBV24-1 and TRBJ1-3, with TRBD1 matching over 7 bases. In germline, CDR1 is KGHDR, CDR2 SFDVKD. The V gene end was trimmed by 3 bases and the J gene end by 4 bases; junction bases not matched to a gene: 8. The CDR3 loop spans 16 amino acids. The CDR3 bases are TGTGCCACCAGTGATCCACAGGGGAGGGACGGAAACACCATATATTTT. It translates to CATSDPQGRDGNTIYF.

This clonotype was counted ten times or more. CDR3 in DNA: TGCAGCGTTGGTAGCCCTTCCCTTGGGAATGAGCAGTTCTTC. Translating it yields CSVGSPSLGNEQFF. The J gene is TRBJ2-1, the V gene TRBV29-1; no firm D call. The CDR3 covers 14 residues. CDR1 and CDR2 (germline): SQVTM, ANQGSEA. V shed 4 bases and J shed 7 bases, with 17 bases lying between them.

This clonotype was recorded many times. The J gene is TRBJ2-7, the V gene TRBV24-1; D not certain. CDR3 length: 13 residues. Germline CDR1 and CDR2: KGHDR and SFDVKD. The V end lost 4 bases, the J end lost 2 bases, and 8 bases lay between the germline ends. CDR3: CATSESAAYEQYF. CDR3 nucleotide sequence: TGTGCCACCAGTGAGTCGGCCGCCTACGAGCAGTACTTC.

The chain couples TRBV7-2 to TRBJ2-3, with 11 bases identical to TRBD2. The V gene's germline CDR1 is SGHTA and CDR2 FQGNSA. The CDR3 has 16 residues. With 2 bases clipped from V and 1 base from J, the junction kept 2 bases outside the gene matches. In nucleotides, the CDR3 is TGTGCCAGCAGCTTACTGACTAGCGGGGGCACAGATACGCAGTATTTT. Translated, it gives CASSLLTSGGTDTQYF.

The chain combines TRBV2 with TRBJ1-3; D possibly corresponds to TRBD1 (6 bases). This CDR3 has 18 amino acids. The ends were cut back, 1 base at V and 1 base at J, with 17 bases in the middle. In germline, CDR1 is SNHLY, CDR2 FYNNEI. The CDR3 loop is CASSEESGFQGSGNTIYF. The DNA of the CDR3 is TGTGCCAGCAGTGAAGAATCGGGTTTTCAGGGGTCTGGAAACACCATATATTTT.

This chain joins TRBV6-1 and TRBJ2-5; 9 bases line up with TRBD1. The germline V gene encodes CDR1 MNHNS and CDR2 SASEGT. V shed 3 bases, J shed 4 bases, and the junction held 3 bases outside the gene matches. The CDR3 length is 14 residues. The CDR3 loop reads CASSETTGGETQYF. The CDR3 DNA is TGTGCCAGCAGTGAGACGACAGGGGGAGAGACCCAGTACTTC.

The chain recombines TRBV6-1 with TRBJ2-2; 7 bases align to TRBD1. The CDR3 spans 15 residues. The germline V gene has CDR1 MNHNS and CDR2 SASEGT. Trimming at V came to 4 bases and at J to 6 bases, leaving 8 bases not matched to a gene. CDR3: CASSVYPGQSGELFF. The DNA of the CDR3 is TGTGCCAGCAGTGTTTACCCGGGACAGTCCGGGGAGCTGTTTTTT.

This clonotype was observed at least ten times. The CDR3 bases are TGCAGCGTTGATTTTGGGGGGACGAGGGACGAGCAGTACTTC. It yields the protein CSVDFGGTRDEQYF. The J gene is TRBJ2-7, the V gene TRBV29-1; TRBD2 might be the D (6 bases). V lost 3 bases and J 5 bases, leaving 17 bases between the germline ends. The CDR3 consists of 14 residues. CDR1 is SQVTM and CDR2 is ANQGSEA in the germline V gene.

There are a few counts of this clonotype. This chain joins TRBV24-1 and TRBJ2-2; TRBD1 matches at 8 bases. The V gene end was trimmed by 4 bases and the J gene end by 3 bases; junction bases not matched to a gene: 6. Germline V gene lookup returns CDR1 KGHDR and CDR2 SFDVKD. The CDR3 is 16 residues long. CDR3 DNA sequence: TGTGCCACCAGTGACATCCTACAGGGGGACACCGGGGAGCTGTTTTTT. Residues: CATSDILQGDTGELFF.

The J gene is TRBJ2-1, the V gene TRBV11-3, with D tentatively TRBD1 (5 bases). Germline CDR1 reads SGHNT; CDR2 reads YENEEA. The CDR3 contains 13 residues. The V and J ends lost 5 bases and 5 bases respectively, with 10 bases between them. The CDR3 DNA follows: TGTGCCAGCAGCCACTTAGGGGACAATGAGCAGTTCTTC. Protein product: CASSHLGDNEQFF.

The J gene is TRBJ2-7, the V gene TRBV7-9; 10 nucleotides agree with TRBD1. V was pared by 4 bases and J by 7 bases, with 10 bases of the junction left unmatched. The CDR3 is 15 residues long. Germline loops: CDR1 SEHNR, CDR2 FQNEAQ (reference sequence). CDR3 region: CASSYLGTGVREQYF. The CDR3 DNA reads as TGTGCCAGCAGCTACCTCGGGACAGGGGTAAGGGAGCAGTACTTC.

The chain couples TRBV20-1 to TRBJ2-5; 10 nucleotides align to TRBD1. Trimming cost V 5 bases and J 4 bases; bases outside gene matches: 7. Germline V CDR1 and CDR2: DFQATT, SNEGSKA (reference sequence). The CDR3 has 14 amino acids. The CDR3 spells CSAPGTGDRETQYF. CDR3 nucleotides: TGCAGTGCTCCCGGGACAGGGGACCGAGAGACCCAGTACTTC.

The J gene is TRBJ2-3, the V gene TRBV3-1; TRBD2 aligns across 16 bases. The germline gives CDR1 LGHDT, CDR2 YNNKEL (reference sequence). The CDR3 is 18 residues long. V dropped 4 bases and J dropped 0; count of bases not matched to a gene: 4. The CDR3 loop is CASSLGLAGGRSTDTQYF. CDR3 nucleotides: TGTGCCAGCAGCCTGGGACTAGCGGGGGGGCGTAGCACAGATACGCAGTATTTT.

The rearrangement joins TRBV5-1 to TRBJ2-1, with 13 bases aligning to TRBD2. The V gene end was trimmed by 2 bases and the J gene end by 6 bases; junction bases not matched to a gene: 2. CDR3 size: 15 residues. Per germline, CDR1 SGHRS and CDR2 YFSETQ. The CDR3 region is CASSFGTSGVNEQFF. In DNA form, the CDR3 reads TGCGCCAGCAGCTTTGGGACTAGCGGGGTCAATGAGCAGTTCTTC.

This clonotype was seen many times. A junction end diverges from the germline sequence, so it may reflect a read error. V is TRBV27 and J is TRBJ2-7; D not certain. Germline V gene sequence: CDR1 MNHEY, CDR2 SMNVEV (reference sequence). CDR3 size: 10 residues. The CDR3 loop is CAVPLSLVDF. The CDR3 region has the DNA TGTGCCGTCCCACTGTCTTTAGTGGACTTC.

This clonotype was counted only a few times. For the CDR3, the DNA is TGCGCCAGCACTCACCGGGACATCTACTCCTACGAGCAGTACTTC. Protein: CASTHRDIYSYEQYF. V is TRBV23-1 and J is TRBJ2-7, with D perhaps TRBD1 (6 bases). Being an ORF, TRBV23-1 has a function that is uncertain. Trimming stripped 7 bases from V and 0 bases from J, with 16 bases between. The CDR3 loop spans 15 amino acids.

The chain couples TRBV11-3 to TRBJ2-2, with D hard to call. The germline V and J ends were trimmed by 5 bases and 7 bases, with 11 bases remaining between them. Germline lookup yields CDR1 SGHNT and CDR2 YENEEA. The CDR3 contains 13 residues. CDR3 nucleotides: TGTGCCAGCAGCCCCGACATGGACGGGGAGCTGTTTTTT. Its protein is CASSPDMDGELFF.

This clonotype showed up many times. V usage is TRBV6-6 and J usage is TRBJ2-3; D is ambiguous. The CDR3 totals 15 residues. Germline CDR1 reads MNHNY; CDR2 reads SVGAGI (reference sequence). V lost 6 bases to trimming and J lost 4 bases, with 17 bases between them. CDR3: CASRPPGREADTQYF. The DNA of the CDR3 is TGTGCCAGCAGACCACCGGGCCGAGAAGCAGATACGCAGTATTTT.